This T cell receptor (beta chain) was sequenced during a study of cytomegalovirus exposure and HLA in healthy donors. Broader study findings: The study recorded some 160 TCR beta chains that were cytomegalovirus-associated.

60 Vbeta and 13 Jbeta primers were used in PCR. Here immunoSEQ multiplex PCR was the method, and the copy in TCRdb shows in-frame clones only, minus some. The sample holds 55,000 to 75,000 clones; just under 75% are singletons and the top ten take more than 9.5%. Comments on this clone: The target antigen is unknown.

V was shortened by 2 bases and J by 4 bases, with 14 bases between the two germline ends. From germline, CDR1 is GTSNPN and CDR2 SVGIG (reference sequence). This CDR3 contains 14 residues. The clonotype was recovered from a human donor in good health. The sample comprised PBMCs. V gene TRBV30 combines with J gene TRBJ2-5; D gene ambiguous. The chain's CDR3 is CAWSYNPPRETQYF. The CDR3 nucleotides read TGTGCCTGGAGTTACAATCCCCCTAGAGAGACCCAGTACTTC.